Following are 28 T cell receptor beta chains from one sample sequenced in a study of long-term antiretroviral therapy in people with HIV. Assay version v3.0 of immunoSEQ was used, and it was run at survey level. Assay: immunoSEQ multiplex PCR; the TCRdb copy retains only in-frame clones and omits some. The data hold 24,000 or so clones, with 85% observed a single time. Material: unsorted PBMCs, obtained 2.3 years after starting antiretroviral therapy. The source is a man aged 40-50 years with HIV.

This clone was seen a single time. The J gene is TRBJ1-1, the V gene TRBV6-1; D possibly corresponds to TRBD1 (5 bases). Germline V CDR1 and CDR2: MNHNS, SASEGT. V was pared by 7 bases and J by 5 bases, with 17 bases between. The CDR3 runs to 14 residues. CDR3 DNA sequence: TGTGCCAGCACGACCGGGACCTTTTGGACTGAAGCTTTCTTT. The encoded protein is CASTTGTFWTEAFF.

V usage is TRBV30 and J usage is TRBJ2-5; D assignment may be TRBD1 or TRBD2 (6 bases each). This CDR3 has 15 residues. Trimming cost V 0 bases and J 5 bases, with 16 bases left between them. CDR1 is GTSNPN and CDR2 is SVGIG in the germline V gene (reference sequence). The CDR3 is CAWSVLGGSQETQYF. In DNA form, the CDR3 reads TGTGCCTGGAGTGTACTGGGGGGCAGCCAGGAGACCCAGTACTTC.

This rearrangement joins TRBV2 to TRBJ2-1; D is possibly TRBD1 or TRBD2 (5 bases each). The CDR3 totals 14 residues. Trimming left V 10 bases short and J 5 bases short, with 18 bases between. Germline CDR1 SNHLY, CDR2 FYNNEI. Written as DNA, the CDR3 is TGTGCCACCCAACCGGGACCGAAAGACAATGAGCAGTTCTTC. This sequence encodes CATQPGPKDNEQFF.

This chain's CDR3 is CASSDIWGNEQYF. DNA of the CDR3: TGTGCCAGCAGTGATATCTGGGGAAACGAGCAGTACTTC. This chain joins TRBV6-1 and TRBJ2-7; D is unclear. The CDR3 covers 13 residues. From germline, CDR1 is MNHNS and CDR2 SASEGT. V shed 3 bases and J shed 5 bases, with 11 bases lying between them.

This clone was seen just once. The chain links TRBV11-1 to TRBJ2-3; 10 bases line up with TRBD2. The CDR3 has 16 residues. Germline CDR1 reads SGHAT; CDR2 reads FQDESV (reference sequence). V lost 5 bases to trimming and J lost 0 bases; unmatched junction nucleotides: 5. CDR3 region: CASSLTSGASTDTQYF. Written as DNA, the CDR3 is TGTGCCAGCAGCCTAACTAGCGGGGCTAGCACAGATACGCAGTATTTT.

The J gene is TRBJ2-1, the V gene TRBV2; 11 bases line up with TRBD2. The ends lost 5 bases at V and 0 bases at J; junction bases unmatched: 12. The CDR3 is 19 amino acids. The germline V gene encodes CDR1 SNHLY and CDR2 FYNNEI. CDR3 sequence (DNA): TGTGCCAGCAGTCGGTTCGTTAGCGGGGGGGAGAGCTCCTACAATGAGCAGTTCTTC. Translating it yields CASSRFVSGGESSYNEQFF.

The V call is TRBV7-3, the J call TRBJ2-6, with 9 bases lining up with TRBD1. The length of the CDR3 is 18 residues. Germline loops: CDR1 SGHTA, CDR2 FQGTGA. Trimming at V came to 4 bases and at J to 0 bases, leaving 7 bases not matched to a gene. The DNA of the CDR3 is TGTGCCAGCAGCTACCGGGACAGGGCAATCTCTGGGGCCAACGTCCTGACTTTC. Protein product: CASSYRDRAISGANVLTF.

The sample holds one count of this clone. This chain joins TRBV25-1 and TRBJ1-2; D might be TRBD1 (5 bases). The V gene lost 4 bases and the J gene lost 4 bases, with 13 bases spanning the gap. The germline gives CDR1 MGHDK, CDR2 SYGVNS. The CDR3 contains 14 residues. Here the CDR3 DNA reads TGTGCCAGCAGTGGTGACAGCCTAGCCTATGGCTACACCTTC. Residues: CASSGDSLAYGYTF.

The chain has TRBV2 and TRBJ1-1; D gene unclear. Germline V gene sequence: CDR1 SNHLY, CDR2 FYNNEI. The CDR3 extends over 13 amino acids. V was trimmed by 6 bases and J by 0 bases, leaving 8 bases between them. CDR3 residues: CASRRTMNTEAFF. CDR3 sequence (DNA): TGTGCCAGCAGGAGGACCATGAACACTGAAGCTTTCTTT.

The chain joins TRBV11-2 to TRBJ1-3; D perhaps matches TRBD1 (6 bases). The V end was cut by 3 bases, the J end by 0 bases, with 9 bases between. The CDR3 has 15 residues. Per germline, CDR1 SGHAT and CDR2 FQNNGV. Here the CDR3 DNA reads TGTGCCAGCAGCTTTCCGACAGGCTCTGGAAACACCATATATTTT. Its protein is CASSFPTGSGNTIYF. Complete variable domain (other parts from reference TRBV11-2 and TRBJ1-3): EAGVAQSPRYKIIEKRQSVAFWCNPISGHATLYWYQQILGQGPKLLIQFQNNGVVDDSQLPKDRFSAERLKGVDSTLKIQPAKLEDSAVYLCASSFPTGSGNTIYFGEGSWLTVV.

J is TRBJ2-7 and V is TRBV5-1; the D is unclear. CDR3 length: 13 residues. V gave up 4 bases and J gave up 4 bases, with 12 bases separating them. Per germline, CDR1 SGHRS and CDR2 YFSETQ. CDR3 amino acids: CASSPVGRYEQYF. CDR3 nucleotides: TGCGCCAGCAGCCCGGTGGGCAGATACGAGCAGTACTTC.

The V and J genes are TRBV13 and TRBJ2-5; the match to TRBD1 covers 7 bases. CDR1 PRHDT and CDR2 FYEKMQ come from the germline V gene (reference sequence). The CDR3 covers 14 residues. V shed 5 bases, J shed 4 bases, and the junction held 7 bases outside the gene matches. The CDR3 coding sequence is TGTGCCAGCAGCAGGGACAGCCGGGGAGAGACCCAGTACTTC. It translates to CASSRDSRGETQYF.

There are a few counts of this clone. The chain has TRBV27 and TRBJ2-7; D may be TRBD1 or TRBD2 (6 bases each). CDR1 and CDR2 (germline): MNHEY, SMNVEV (reference sequence). This CDR3 is built from 14 residues. Trimming shortened V by 2 bases and J by 6 bases, and 14 bases separated the two germline ends. CDR3 residues: CASSLQGRGAEQYF. CDR3 DNA: TGTGCCAGCAGTTTACAGGGGCGCGGGGCCGAGCAGTACTTC.

V and J are TRBV28 and TRBJ2-7; 7 nucleotides agree with TRBD1. This CDR3 has 14 amino acids. The junction had 9 bases not matched to a gene; V was cut back by 3 bases and J by 7 bases. CDR1 and CDR2 (germline): MDHEN, SYDVKM. The DNA of the CDR3 is TGTGCCAGCAGTTTTGGGACAGACCCCTTTGAGCAGTACTTC. Its translation: CASSFGTDPFEQYF.

This chain uses TRBV6-5 with TRBJ1-6; 9 nucleotides line up with TRBD1. The CDR3 runs 15 residues. V was pared by 6 bases and J by 10 bases, with 10 bases of the junction left unmatched. The germline V gene encodes CDR1 MNHEY and CDR2 SVGAGI. DNA for the CDR3: TGTGCCAGCAGGGGAGGGACAGGGAGTAACTCACCCCTCCACTTT. This codes for CASRGGTGSNSPLHF.

This clone was observed once. V and J are TRBV6-5 and TRBJ2-7; D possibly matches TRBD1 or TRBD2 (5 bases each). CDR3 length: 13 residues. Trimming pared 0 bases from V and 6 bases from J, leaving 9 bases between. The germline V gene has CDR1 MNHEY and CDR2 SVGAGI. In DNA form, the CDR3 reads TGTGCCAGCAGTTACTCGGCAGGGAGCGAGCAGTACTTC. Translated, it gives CASSYSAGSEQYF.

This sequence joins TRBV10-2 and TRBJ2-3; D perhaps matches TRBD1 (7 bases). The V gene's germline CDR1 is WSHSY and CDR2 SAAADI. Trimming shortened V by 3 bases and J by 2 bases, and 15 bases separated the two germline ends. The length of the CDR3 is 16 residues. The chain's CDR3 is CASSDYQGEDTDTQYF. DNA of the CDR3: TGCGCCAGCAGTGATTATCAGGGGGAGGACACAGATACGCAGTATTTT.

The V and J genes are TRBV13 and TRBJ1-3; tentative D call: TRBD1 (6 bases). Trimming took off 5 bases at V and 3 bases at J, with 17 bases between the two ends. Germline V gene data show CDR1 as PRHDT and CDR2 as FYEKMQ (reference sequence). This CDR3 region has 16 residues. CDR3: CASSKGGNRHGNTIYF. The DNA for the CDR3 is TGTGCCAGCAGCAAAGGGGGAAATCGGCATGGAAACACCATATATTTT.

CDR3 DNA: TGTGCCAGCAGCTCCTTAGCGGGGGCCGTCACAGATACGCAGTATTTT. Translated, it gives CASSSLAGAVTDTQYF. V usage is TRBV11-2 and J usage is TRBJ2-3, with 9 bases that match TRBD2. V was clipped by 4 bases and J by 2 bases; unmatched bases: 7. The CDR3 covers 16 residues. Germline V CDR1 and CDR2: SGHAT, FQNNGV.

V gene TRBV7-8 combines with J gene TRBJ2-5; TRBD2 agrees at 8 bases. This CDR3 has 18 amino acids. The V gene end was trimmed by 5 bases and the J gene end by 0 bases; junction bases not matched to a gene: 14. Germline V gene sequence: CDR1 SGHVS, CDR2 FQNEAQ. CDR3 nucleotides: TGTGCCAGCAGCGCCCGAGGGCATAGCGGGGTGAACCAAGAGACCCAGTACTTC. Residues: CASSARGHSGVNQETQYF. Full variable domain (rest looked up from reference TRBV7-8 and TRBJ2-5): GAGVSQSPRYKVAKRGQDVALRCDPISGHVSLFWYQQALGQGPEFLTYFQNEAQLDKSGLPSDRFFAERPEGSVSTLKIQRTQQEDSAVYLCASSARGHSGVNQETQYFGPGTRLLVL.

The chain uses TRBV6-6 and TRBJ2-3; 11 bases agree with TRBD2. The CDR3 is 14 amino acids. Germline-derived CDR1 and CDR2 are MNHNY and SVGAGI (reference sequence). The V gene end was trimmed by 6 bases and the J gene end by 4 bases; junction bases not matched to a gene: 3. DNA of the CDR3: TGTGCCAGCAGCCCGGGACTAGCGGCAGATACGCAGTATTTT. Its translation is CASSPGLAADTQYF.

The chain is built from TRBV7-8 and TRBJ2-7; 10 bases agree with TRBD1. The V gene's germline CDR1 is SGHVS and CDR2 FQNEAQ. The CDR3 extends over 15 amino acids. V was clipped by 4 bases and J by 5 bases; unmatched bases: 8. The chain's CDR3 is CASSSPGTGVHEQYF. For the CDR3, the DNA is TGTGCCAGCAGCTCGCCCGGGACAGGGGTTCACGAGCAGTACTTC.

The CDR3 nucleotides are TGTGCCACCGAAGTTGGAGGCACAGATACGCAGTATTTT. It encodes CATEVGGTDTQYF. V gene TRBV19 combines with J gene TRBJ2-3; D ambiguous. The CDR3 has 13 residues. Per germline, CDR1 LNHDA and CDR2 SQIVND (reference sequence). Trimming cost V 10 bases and J 1 base, with 12 bases left between them.

The J gene is TRBJ1-2, the V gene TRBV6-5; D gene ambiguous. The germline gives CDR1 MNHEY, CDR2 SVGAGI. The V end was cut by 5 bases, the J end by 2 bases, with 6 bases between. The CDR3 totals 12 residues. CDR3 bases: TGTGCCAGCAGTCCAAGGAACTATGGCTACACCTTC. This translates into CASSPRNYGYTF.

This sequence joins TRBV29-1 and TRBJ1-3; possibly TRBD1 for D (5 bases). Trimming removed 3 bases from V and 0 bases from J, with 6 bases in between. Germline V gene data show CDR1 as SQVTM and CDR2 as ANQGSEA. This CDR3 has 13 residues. This CDR3 reads CSVETDSGNTIYF. As DNA, the CDR3 is TGCAGCGTTGAGACAGACTCTGGAAACACCATATATTTT.

The V gene is TRBV7-2, the J gene TRBJ2-2, with no clear D. This CDR3 is built from 15 residues. CDR1 and CDR2 (germline): SGHTA, FQGNSA. Between the trimmed V and J ends, which lost 4 bases and 0 bases, there was a span of 9 bases. CDR3 amino acids: CASSWSQTNTGELFF. CDR3 nucleotides: TGTGCCAGCAGCTGGAGTCAGACGAACACCGGGGAGCTGTTTTTT. Full variable domain (remainder filled in from reference TRBV7-2 and TRBJ2-2): GAGVSQSPSNKVTEKGKDVELRCDPISGHTALYWYRQSLGQGLEFLIYFQGNSAPDKSGLPSDRFSAERTGGSVSTLTIQRTQQEDSAVYLCASSWSQTNTGELFFGEGSRLTVL.

The chain has TRBV5-1 and TRBJ2-2; D is uncertain. Between the trimmed V and J ends, which lost 2 bases and 2 bases, there was a span of 13 bases. The CDR3 covers 16 residues. CDR1 SGHRS and CDR2 YFSETQ come from the germline V gene. The CDR3 is CASSLQPTQNTGELFF. CDR3 sequence (DNA): TGCGCCAGCAGCTTACAGCCAACTCAAAACACCGGGGAGCTGTTTTTT.

The V gene is TRBV6-5, the J gene TRBJ2-3, with D maybe TRBD1 (6 bases). The CDR3 extends over 13 amino acids. CDR1 is MNHEY, CDR2 SVGAGI, per germline. Trimming removed 6 bases from V and 5 bases from J, with 12 bases in between. The CDR3 protein is CASRRGQIDTQYF. CDR3 nucleotide sequence: TGTGCCAGCAGACGAGGACAGATAGATACGCAGTATTTT.